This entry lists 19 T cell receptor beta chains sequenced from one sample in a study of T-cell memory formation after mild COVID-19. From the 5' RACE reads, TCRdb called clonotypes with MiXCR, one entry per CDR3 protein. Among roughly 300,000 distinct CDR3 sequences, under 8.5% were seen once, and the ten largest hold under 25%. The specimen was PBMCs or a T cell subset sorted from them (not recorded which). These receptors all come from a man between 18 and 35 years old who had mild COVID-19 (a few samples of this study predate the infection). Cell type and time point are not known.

The CDR3 here is CSARNIGVGNSPLHF. The CDR3 nucleotides read TGCAGTGCGAGGAACATCGGAGTAGGAAATTCACCCCTCCACTTT. This chain joins TRBV20-1 and TRBJ1-6; D is ambiguous. V was trimmed by 6 bases and J by 7 bases, leaving 19 bases between them. Germline CDR1 is DFQATT and CDR2 is SNEGSKA (reference sequence). The CDR3 loop spans 15 amino acids.

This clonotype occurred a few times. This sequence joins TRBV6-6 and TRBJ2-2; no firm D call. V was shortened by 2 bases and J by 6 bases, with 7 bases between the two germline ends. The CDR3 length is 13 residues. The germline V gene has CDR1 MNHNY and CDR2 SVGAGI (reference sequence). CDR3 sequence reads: CASSYGIAGELFF. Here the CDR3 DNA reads TGTGCCAGCAGTTACGGGATCGCCGGGGAGCTGTTTTTT.

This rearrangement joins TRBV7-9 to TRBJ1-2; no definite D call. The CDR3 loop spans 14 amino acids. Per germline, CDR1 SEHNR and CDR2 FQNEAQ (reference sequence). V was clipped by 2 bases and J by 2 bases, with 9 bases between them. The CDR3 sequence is CASSLFDGNYGYTF. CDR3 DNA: TGTGCCAGCAGCTTATTTGACGGAAACTATGGCTACACCTTC.

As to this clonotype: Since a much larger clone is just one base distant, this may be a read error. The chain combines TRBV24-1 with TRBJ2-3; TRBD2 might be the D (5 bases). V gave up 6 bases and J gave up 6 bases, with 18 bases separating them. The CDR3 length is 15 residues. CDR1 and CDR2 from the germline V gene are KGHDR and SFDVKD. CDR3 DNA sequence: TGTGCCACCAGTTACGCGAGCGGACCCGCGGATACGCAGTATTTT. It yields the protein CATSYASGPADTQYF.

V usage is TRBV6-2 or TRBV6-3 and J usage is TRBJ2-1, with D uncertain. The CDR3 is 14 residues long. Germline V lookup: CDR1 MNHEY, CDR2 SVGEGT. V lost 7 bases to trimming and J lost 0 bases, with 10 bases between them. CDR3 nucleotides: TGTGCCAGCACTCACTCGGACTCCTACAATGAGCAGTTCTTC. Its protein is CASTHSDSYNEQFF.

The chain's CDR3 is CASSAQTGGYGYTF. CDR3 coding DNA: TGTGCCAGCAGTGCTCAGACAGGGGGCTATGGCTACACCTTC. The chain couples TRBV12-3 or TRBV12-4 to TRBJ1-2; 9 bases match TRBD1. Trimming took 5 bases from V and 4 from J; bases not matched to a gene: 5. This CDR3 is 14 amino acids long.

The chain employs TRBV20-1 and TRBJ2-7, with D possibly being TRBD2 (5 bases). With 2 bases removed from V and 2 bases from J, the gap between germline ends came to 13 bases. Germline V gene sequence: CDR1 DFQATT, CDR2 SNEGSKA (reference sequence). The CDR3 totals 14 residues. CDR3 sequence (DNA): TGCAGTGCTAGACCCGCGGGTATAACCTACGAGCAGTACTTC. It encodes CSARPAGITYEQYF.

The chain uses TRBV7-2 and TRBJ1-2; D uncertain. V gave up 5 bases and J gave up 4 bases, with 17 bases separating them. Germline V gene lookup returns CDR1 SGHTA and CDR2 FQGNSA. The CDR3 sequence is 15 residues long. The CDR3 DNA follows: TGTGCCAGCAGCCTTCCGTCCGGGAAGCTCTATGGCTACACCTTC. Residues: CASSLPSGKLYGYTF.

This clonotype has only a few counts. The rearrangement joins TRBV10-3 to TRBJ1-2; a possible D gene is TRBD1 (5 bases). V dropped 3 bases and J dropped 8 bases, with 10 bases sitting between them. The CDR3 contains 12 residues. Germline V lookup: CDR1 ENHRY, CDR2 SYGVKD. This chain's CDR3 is CAISDRGRGYTF. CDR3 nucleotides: TGTGCCATCAGTGACCGGGGCAGGGGCTACACCTTC.

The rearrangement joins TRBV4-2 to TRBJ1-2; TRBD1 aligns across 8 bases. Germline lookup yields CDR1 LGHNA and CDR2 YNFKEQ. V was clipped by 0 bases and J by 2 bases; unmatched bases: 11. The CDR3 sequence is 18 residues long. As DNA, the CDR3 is TGTGCCAGCAGCCAAGATCAGGTTCCGGGACAGGAGAACTATGGCTACACCTTC. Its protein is CASSQDQVPGQENYGYTF.

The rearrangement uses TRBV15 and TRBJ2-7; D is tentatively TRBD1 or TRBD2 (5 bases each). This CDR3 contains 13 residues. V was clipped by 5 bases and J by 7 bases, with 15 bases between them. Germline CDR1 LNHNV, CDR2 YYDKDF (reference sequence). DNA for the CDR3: TGTGCCACCAGCCTCAATGGGGGTGATGAGCAGTACGTC. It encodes CATSLNGGDEQYV.

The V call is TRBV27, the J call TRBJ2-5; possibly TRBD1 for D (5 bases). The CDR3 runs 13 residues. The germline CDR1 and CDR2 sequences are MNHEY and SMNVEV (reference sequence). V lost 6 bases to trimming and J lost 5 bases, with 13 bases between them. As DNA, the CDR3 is TGTGCCAGCAGCGGCAGGGTACGGGAGACCCAGTACTTC. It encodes CASSGRVRETQYF.

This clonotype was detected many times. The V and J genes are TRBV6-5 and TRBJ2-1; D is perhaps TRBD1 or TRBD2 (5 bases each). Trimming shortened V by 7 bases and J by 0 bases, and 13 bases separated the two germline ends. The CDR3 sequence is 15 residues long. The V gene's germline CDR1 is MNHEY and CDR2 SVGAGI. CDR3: CASTQGRGSYNEQFF. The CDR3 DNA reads TGTGCCAGCACCCAGGGACGGGGCTCCTACAATGAGCAGTTCTTC.

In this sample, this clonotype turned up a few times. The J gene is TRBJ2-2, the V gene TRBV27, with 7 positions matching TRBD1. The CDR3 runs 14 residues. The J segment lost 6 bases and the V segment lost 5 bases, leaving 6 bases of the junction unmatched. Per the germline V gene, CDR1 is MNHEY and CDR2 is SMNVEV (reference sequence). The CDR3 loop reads CASSPPTGPGELFF. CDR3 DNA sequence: TGTGCCAGCAGTCCCCCGACAGGGCCCGGGGAGCTGTTTTTT.

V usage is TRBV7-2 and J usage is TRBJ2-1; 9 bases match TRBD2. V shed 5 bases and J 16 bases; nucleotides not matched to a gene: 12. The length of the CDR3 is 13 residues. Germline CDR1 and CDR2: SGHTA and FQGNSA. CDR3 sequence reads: CASSVSSGEVGFF. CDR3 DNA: TGTGCCAGCAGCGTATCTAGCGGGGAAGTGGGATTCTTC.

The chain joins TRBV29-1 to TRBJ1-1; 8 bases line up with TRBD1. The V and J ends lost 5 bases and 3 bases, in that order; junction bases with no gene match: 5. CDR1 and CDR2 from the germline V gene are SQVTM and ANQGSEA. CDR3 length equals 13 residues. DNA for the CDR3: TGCAGCGTTCGGACAGGGTCCCACACTGAAGCTTTCTTT. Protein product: CSVRTGSHTEAFF. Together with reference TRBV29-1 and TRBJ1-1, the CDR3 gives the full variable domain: SAVISQKPSRDICQRGTSLTIQCQVDSQVTMMFWYRQQPGQSLTLIATANQGSEATYESGFVIDKFPISRPNLTFSTLTVSNMSPEDSSIYLCSVRTGSHTEAFFGQGTRLTVV.

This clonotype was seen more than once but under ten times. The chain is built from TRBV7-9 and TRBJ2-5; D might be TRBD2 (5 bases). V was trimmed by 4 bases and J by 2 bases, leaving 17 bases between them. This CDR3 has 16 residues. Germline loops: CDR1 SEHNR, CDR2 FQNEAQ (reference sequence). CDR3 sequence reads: CASSSTPGNQQETQYF. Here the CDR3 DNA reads TGTGCCAGCAGCTCGACCCCCGGGAACCAGCAAGAGACCCAGTACTTC. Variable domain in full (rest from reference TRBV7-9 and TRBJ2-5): DTGVSQNPRHKITKRGQNVTFRCDPISEHNRLYWYRQTLGQGPEFLTYFQNEAQLEKSRLLSDRFSAERPKGSFSTLEIQRTEQGDSAMYLCASSSTPGNQQETQYFGPGTRLLVL.

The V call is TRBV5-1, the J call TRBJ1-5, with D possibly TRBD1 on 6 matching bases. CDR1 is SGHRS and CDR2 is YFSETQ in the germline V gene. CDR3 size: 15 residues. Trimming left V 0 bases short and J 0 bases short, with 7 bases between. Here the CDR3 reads CASSLGTVSNQPQHF. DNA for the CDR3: TGCGCCAGCAGCTTGGGGACAGTTAGCAATCAGCCCCAGCATTTT.

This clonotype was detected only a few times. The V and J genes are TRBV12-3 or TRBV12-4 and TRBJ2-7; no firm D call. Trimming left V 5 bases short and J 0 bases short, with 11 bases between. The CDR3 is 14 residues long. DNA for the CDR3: TGTGCCAGCAGTCGGACCGGCAGCTCCTACGAGCAGTACGTC. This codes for CASSRTGSSYEQYV.